This T cell receptor beta chain came from a study of cytomegalovirus exposure and HLA in healthy donors. Researchers ran the PCR with 60 Vbeta and 13 Jbeta primers. Assay: immunoSEQ multiplex PCR; the TCRdb copy retains only in-frame clones and omits some. The sample lists about 140,000 clones, around 80% occurring once. Sequencing used PBMCs. The receptor's source is a man aged 40-49 years in good health and CMV-seronegative.

CDR3 sequence reads: CASSTNLFGELFF. CDR3 nucleotides: TGTGCCAGCAGTACCAACCTATTCGGGGAGCTGTTTTTT. The chain is built from TRBV27 and TRBJ2-2; D is unclear. This CDR3 has 13 residues. Germline V gene lookup returns CDR1 MNHEY and CDR2 SMNVEV (reference sequence). Trimming left V 5 bases short and J 7 bases short, with 11 bases between.